This T cell receptor beta chain was sequenced during a study of Ad26.COV2.S vaccination and SARS-CoV-2 variants. CDR1 is KGHDR and CDR2 is SFDVKD in the germline V gene. V lost 6 bases and J lost 2, with 9 bases in between. CDR3 size: 13 residues. Regarding treatment: roughly 19 received Ad26.COV2.S at low or high dose, single or two shots; several received placebo; per-sample allocation not given. Sampling took place 63 days after the first vaccine or placebo injection. Clones were read by immunoSEQ multiplex PCR, and TCRdb kept only the in-frame ones, dropping some. Of about 440,000 clones listed, around nine tenths are singletons.

The material was peripheral blood, obtained in a trial of Ad26.COV2.S vaccine versus placebo. The chain carries TRBV24-1 and TRBJ2-5; D unresolved. This clonotype originated in a person aged 18 to 65 who received the Ad26.COV2.S COVID-19 vaccine or a placebo. The DNA for the CDR3 is TGTGCCACCAGTCTCCCAGCTCAAGAGACCCAGTACTTC. This codes for CATSLPAQETQYF.